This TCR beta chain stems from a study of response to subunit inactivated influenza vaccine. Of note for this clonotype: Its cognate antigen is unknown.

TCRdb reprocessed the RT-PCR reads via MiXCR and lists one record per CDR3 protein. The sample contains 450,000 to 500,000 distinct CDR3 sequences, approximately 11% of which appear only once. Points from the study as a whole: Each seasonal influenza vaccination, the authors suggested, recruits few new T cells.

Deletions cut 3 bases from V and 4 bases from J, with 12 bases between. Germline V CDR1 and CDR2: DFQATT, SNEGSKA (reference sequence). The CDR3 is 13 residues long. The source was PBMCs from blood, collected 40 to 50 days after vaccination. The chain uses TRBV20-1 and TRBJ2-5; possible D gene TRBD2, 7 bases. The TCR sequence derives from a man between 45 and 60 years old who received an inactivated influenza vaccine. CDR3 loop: CSASWRGRETQYF. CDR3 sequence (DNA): TGCAGTGCTAGCTGGCGGGGGCGAGAGACCCAGTACTTC.